This passage covers 5 T cell receptor beta chains from one sample sequenced in a study of shared clonotypes between healthy human individuals. Profiled with immunoSEQ multiplex PCR; TCRdb holds only in-frame clones, not every one. The data contain a few million clones, about 92% of them singletons. Sequencing was carried out using naive CD4+ T cells sorted from blood. The subset here: CD45RA+ positively selected. The receptors stem from a young man in good health.

This clone appeared a single time. The chain carries TRBV7-2 and TRBJ2-5, with a possible D match to TRBD1 (6 bases). Germline V gene sequence: CDR1 SGHTA, CDR2 FQGNSA. V lost 5 bases, J lost 0 bases, and 16 bases lay in between. This CDR3 region has 16 residues. The CDR3 bases are TGTGCCAGCAGCCTCGGACAGTCCAAGTACCAAGAGACCCAGTACTTC. It is translated as CASSLGQSKYQETQYF.

The chain recombines TRBV19 with TRBJ1-6; D call uncertain. The ends were cut back, 7 bases at V and 0 bases at J, with 13 bases in the middle. CDR3 length: 16 residues. The germline V gene has CDR1 LNHDA and CDR2 SQIVND (reference sequence). The chain's CDR3 is CASTRESNSYNSPLHF. CDR3 DNA sequence: TGTGCCAGTACCCGGGAGAGTAACTCCTATAATTCACCCCTCCACTTT.

The chain joins TRBV25-1 to TRBJ2-4; TRBD2 matches 7 bases. With V trimmed by 3 bases and J by 6 bases, 2 bases remained unmatched. The CDR3 consists of 13 residues. Per germline, CDR1 MGHDK and CDR2 SYGVNS. The CDR3 bases are TGTGCCAGCAGTGAGAGCGGGATAAACATTCAGTACTTC. Translating it yields CASSESGINIQYF.

This chain links TRBV9 with TRBJ2-2; D is perhaps TRBD2 (7 bases). This CDR3 contains 16 residues. Trimming stripped 5 bases from V and 3 bases from J, with 17 bases between. Germline assignment: CDR1 SGDLS and CDR2 YYNGEE. The CDR3 region has the DNA TGTGCCAGCAGAGACCCTAGGGGGGGTGACACCGGGGAGCTGTTTTTT. Translated: CASRDPRGGDTGELFF.

The V gene is TRBV6-1, the J gene TRBJ2-5; 8 bases map to TRBD2. The CDR3 totals 15 residues. V lost 2 bases, J lost 4 bases, and 6 bases stayed unmatched. The germline V gene has CDR1 MNHNS and CDR2 SASEGT. The CDR3 loop is CASSETWTSRETQYF. CDR3 DNA: TGTGCCAGCAGTGAAACCTGGACTAGCAGAGAGACCCAGTACTTC.